These 20 T cell receptor beta chains came from one sample sequenced in a study of blood T cell repertoires in COVID-19 (TCRdb year 2020). The method was the immunoSEQ multiplex PCR assay. TCRdb's version of the immuneACCESS table is confined to in-frame rearrangements and falls short of the full clone set. An unresolved V gene accounts for under half of the shortfall where checked; the remainder is of unknown origin. This sample is represented by about 220,000 clones; approximately 83% of them were singletons. Jointly, the top ten make up approximately 1.4% of the sample. The sequenced sample consisted of PBMCs or T cells enriched from blood (not recorded which). Receptors originate from a woman aged 40 to 50 with acute COVID-19.

V gene TRBV24-1 combines with J gene TRBJ1-1; D is uncertain. The CDR3 length is 13 residues. The V gene's germline CDR1 is KGHDR and CDR2 SFDVKD. V lost 4 bases and J lost 8, with 13 bases in between. The CDR3 DNA follows: TGTGCCACCAGTGAACCGGGGTCCCCGGAAGCTTTCTTT. This translates into CATSEPGSPEAFF.

J is TRBJ2-5 and V is TRBV15; D may be TRBD1 (5 bases). Trimming shortened V by 8 bases and J by 1 base, and 8 bases separated the two germline ends. The CDR3 has 12 residues. The germline V gene has CDR1 LNHNV and CDR2 YYDKDF (reference sequence). CDR3 protein: CATGQGQETQYF. In DNA, the CDR3 is TGTGCCACCGGCCAGGGCCAAGAGACCCAGTACTTC.

The chain carries TRBV15 and TRBJ2-7, with 9 nucleotides matching TRBD1. Germline trimming cut 5 bases from V and 4 bases from J; bases unmatched to any gene: 9. The length of the CDR3 is 15 residues. The V gene's germline CDR1 is LNHNV and CDR2 YYDKDF (reference sequence). The CDR3 region has the DNA TGTGCCACCAGCGTTGCGGGGACAGGGATATACGAGCAGTACTTC. Protein: CATSVAGTGIYEQYF.

The chain joins TRBV19 to TRBJ2-3; maybe TRBD1 (6 bases). V was cut by 10 bases and J by 1 base, with 15 bases left in between. In germline, CDR1 is LNHDA, CDR2 SQIVND (reference sequence). This CDR3 has 14 residues. The CDR3 nucleotides are TGTGCCACCCAGACAGGAAGGGGCACAGATACGCAGTATTTT. This sequence encodes CATQTGRGTDTQYF.

V gene TRBV5-1 combines with J gene TRBJ1-5; 8 nucleotides match TRBD1. In germline, CDR1 is SGHRS, CDR2 YFSETQ. The CDR3 is 14 residues long. V dropped 5 bases and J dropped 2; count of bases not matched to a gene: 3. The CDR3 sequence is CASREDRGNQPQHF. CDR3 nucleotide sequence: TGCGCCAGCAGGGAGGACAGGGGCAATCAGCCCCAGCATTTT.

This sequence joins TRBV5-1 and TRBJ1-1; 8 bases align to TRBD1. There are 14 residues in the CDR3. The junction had 7 bases not matched to a gene; V was cut back by 4 bases and J by 5 bases. Germline values: CDR1 SGHRS, CDR2 YFSETQ. CDR3 in DNA: TGCGCCAGCAGCCCCGGACAGGGTGTGACTGAAGCTTTCTTT. It specifies CASSPGQGVTEAFF.

V usage is TRBV7-3 and J usage is TRBJ2-2, with TRBD1 matching over 7 bases. Per the germline V gene, CDR1 is SGHTA and CDR2 is FQGTGA. Losses at the gene ends were 5 bases for V and 7 bases for J; bases not matched to a gene: 7. The CDR3 has 14 residues. The DNA for the CDR3 is TGTGCCAGCAGCGAATCACAGGGGTACGGGGAGCTGTTTTTT. It specifies CASSESQGYGELFF. The variable domain in full, with the rest retrieved from reference TRBV7-3 and TRBJ2-2, is GAGVSQTPSNKVTEKGKYVELRCDPISGHTALYWYRQSLGQGPEFLIYFQGTGAADDSGLPNDRFFAVRPEGSVSTLKIQRTERGDSAVYLCASSESQGYGELFFGEGSRLTVL.

V usage is TRBV5-1 and J usage is TRBJ1-5, with TRBD1 matching 9 bases. Germline CDR1 and CDR2: SGHRS and YFSETQ. This CDR3 region has 13 residues. Trimming removed 5 bases from V and 7 bases from J; junction bases left unmatched: 4. The CDR3 loop reads CASSRQGEQPQHF. DNA of the CDR3: TGCGCCAGCAGTCGACAGGGGGAACAGCCCCAGCATTTT.

V gene TRBV30 combines with J gene TRBJ1-2; D might be TRBD1 (5 bases). CDR3 length: 13 amino acids. Germline CDR1 reads GTSNPN; CDR2 reads SVGIG (reference sequence). Trimming pared 0 bases from V and 3 bases from J, leaving 8 bases between. Here the CDR3 reads CAWSVQGYYGYTF. CDR3 sequence (DNA): TGTGCCTGGAGTGTGCAGGGCTACTATGGCTACACCTTC. The full variable domain, in which reference TRBV30 and TRBJ1-2 provide the parts outside the CDR3, is SQTIHQWPATLVQPVGSPLSLECTVEGTSNPNLYWYRQAAGRGLQLLFYSVGIGQISSEVPQNLSASRPQDRQFILSSKKLLLSDSGFYLCAWSVQGYYGYTFGSGTRLTVV.

This chain connects TRBV7-8 to TRBJ2-1, with TRBD2 matching 14 bases. Germline V lookup: CDR1 SGHVS, CDR2 FQNEAQ. The J segment lost 4 bases and the V segment lost 5 bases, leaving 4 bases of the junction unmatched. The CDR3 consists of 16 residues. CDR3 amino acids: CASSPGLAGVYNEQFF. The CDR3 coding sequence is TGTGCCAGCAGCCCGGGACTAGCGGGAGTTTACAATGAGCAGTTCTTC.

There are a few counts of this clone. The chain uses TRBV27 and TRBJ2-2; tentative D call: TRBD1 (5 bases). The V gene's germline CDR1 is MNHEY and CDR2 SMNVEV (reference sequence). This CDR3 spans 17 amino acids. Trimming pared 1 base from V and 4 bases from J, leaving 16 bases between. CDR3: CASSLLPPGHGTGELFF. The CDR3 bases are TGTGCCAGCAGTTTATTACCTCCAGGGCATGGCACCGGGGAGCTGTTTTTT.

This chain uses TRBV20-1 with TRBJ2-2; D is undetermined. The CDR3 spans 12 residues. Trimming removed 3 bases from V and 2 bases from J, with 4 bases in between. Germline loops: CDR1 DFQATT, CDR2 SNEGSKA (reference sequence). CDR3 nucleotide sequence: TGCAGTGCTAGTACTAACACCGGGGAGCTGTTTTTT. It is translated as CSASTNTGELFF.

J is TRBJ2-2 and V is TRBV27, with 7 nucleotides matching TRBD2. Per germline, CDR1 MNHEY and CDR2 SMNVEV (reference sequence). This CDR3 region has 14 residues. The trim removed 8 bases at V and 7 bases at J, leaving 10 bases unmatched. The CDR3 protein is CASLGIGGFGELFF. The CDR3 DNA reads as TGTGCCAGCTTGGGCATCGGGGGGTTCGGGGAGCTGTTTTTT.

This chain connects TRBV5-4 to TRBJ2-5; a weak D match, TRBD2 (6 bases). CDR1 and CDR2 (germline): SGHNT, YYREEE (reference sequence). V was trimmed by 4 bases and J by 5 bases, leaving 18 bases between them. This CDR3 has 15 residues. CDR3 DNA: TGTGCCAGCAGCCCAGTCCAGGGAGGTGGGGAGACCCAGTACTTC. It is translated as CASSPVQGGGETQYF.

The chain recombines TRBV7-2 with TRBJ1-5; D remains unclear. V lost 2 bases and J 7 bases, leaving 9 bases between the germline ends. The CDR3 runs to 13 residues. Per germline, CDR1 SGHTA and CDR2 FQGNSA. The CDR3 loop reads CASSLQVGQPQHF. DNA of the CDR3: TGTGCCAGCAGCTTACAGGTAGGACAGCCCCAGCATTTT.

V usage is TRBV30 and J usage is TRBJ1-5; 7 positions agree with TRBD1. The CDR3 is made up of 13 amino acids. CDR1 GTSNPN and CDR2 SVGIG come from the germline V gene (reference sequence). Germline trimming cut 2 bases from V and 7 bases from J; bases unmatched to any gene: 5. The CDR3 DNA reads as TGTGCCTGGAGTAGCAGGGGGGACCAGCCCCAGCATTTT. Amino acid sequence: CAWSSRGDQPQHF.

The chain combines TRBV15 with TRBJ2-7; D is ambiguous. Trimming shortened V by 5 bases and J by 6 bases, and 17 bases separated the two germline ends. CDR1 is LNHNV and CDR2 is YYDKDF in the germline V gene (reference sequence). The CDR3 runs 14 residues. Here the CDR3 DNA reads TGTGCCACCAGCCTTTCATCGTTCCCGGGCGAGCAGTACTTC. Its protein is CATSLSSFPGEQYF.

The rearrangement uses TRBV14 and TRBJ2-7; 13 bases line up with TRBD2. The CDR3 has 17 residues. Germline CDR1 is SGHDN and CDR2 is FVKESK. J lost 3 bases, V lost 3 bases, and 8 bases had no gene match. The CDR3 DNA reads TGTGCCAGCAGCCAGAGGGGCGGACTAGCGGGGGACTACGAGCAGTACTTC. Translation: CASSQRGGLAGDYEQYF.

The chain is built from TRBV5-8 and TRBJ2-5, with TRBD1 matching 11 bases. This CDR3 region has 16 residues. V lost 4 bases to trimming and J lost 2 bases; unmatched junction nucleotides: 7. Germline V gives CDR1 SGHTS, CDR2 YDEGEE. CDR3 nucleotides: TGTGCCAGCAGCCCCGGACAGGGGGCGTCACAAGAGACCCAGTACTTC. It is translated as CASSPGQGASQETQYF. The entire variable domain, with the rest obtained from reference TRBV5-8 and TRBJ2-5, is as follows: EAGVTQSPTHLIKTRGQQATLRCSPISGHTSVYWYQQALGLGLQFLLWYDEGEERNRGNFPPRFSGRQFPNYSSELNVNALELEDSALYLCASSPGQGASQETQYFGPGTRLLVL.

The gene calls are TRBV10-2 and TRBJ1-6, with D perhaps matching TRBD1 (5 bases). The length of the CDR3 is 14 residues. With 5 bases removed from V and 8 bases from J, the gap between germline ends came to 13 bases. Germline V lookup: CDR1 WSHSY, CDR2 SAAADI. Written as DNA, the CDR3 is TGCGCCAGCAGTCCCAGGGCTAACGATTCACCCCTCCACTTT. Translated: CASSPRANDSPLHF.